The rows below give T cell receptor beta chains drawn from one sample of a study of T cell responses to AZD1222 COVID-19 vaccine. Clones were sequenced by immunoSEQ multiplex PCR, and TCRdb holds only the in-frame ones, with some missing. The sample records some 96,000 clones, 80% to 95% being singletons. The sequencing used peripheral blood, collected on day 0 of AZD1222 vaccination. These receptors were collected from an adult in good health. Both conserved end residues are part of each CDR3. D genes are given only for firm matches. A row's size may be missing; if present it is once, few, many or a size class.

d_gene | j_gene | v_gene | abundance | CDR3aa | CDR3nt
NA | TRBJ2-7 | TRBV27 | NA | CASSLRVGEQYF | TGTGCCAGCAGTTTAAGGGTTGGGGAGCAGTACTTC
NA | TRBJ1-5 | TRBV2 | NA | CASSEEAPYGPQHF | TGTGCCAGCAGTGAAGAGGCCCCTTACGGGCCCCAGCATTTT
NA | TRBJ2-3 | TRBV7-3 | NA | CASSPDTDTQYF | TGTGCCAGCAGCCCCGACACAGATACGCAGTATTTT
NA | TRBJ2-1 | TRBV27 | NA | CASSPYRQAQTYNEQFF | TGTGCCAGCAGTCCCTATCGACAGGCCCAAACCTACAATGAGCAGTTCTTC
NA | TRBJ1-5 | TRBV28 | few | CASRGSSNQPQHF | TGTGCCAGCAGGGGTAGCAGCAATCAGCCCCAGCATTTT
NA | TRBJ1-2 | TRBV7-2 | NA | CASSPDWANYGYTF | TGTGCCAGCAGCCCGGACTGGGCTAACTATGGCTACACCTTC
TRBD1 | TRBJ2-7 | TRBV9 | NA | CASSVGGTAYYEQYF | TGTGCCAGCAGCGTAGGTGGGACAGCTTACTACGAGCAGTACTTC
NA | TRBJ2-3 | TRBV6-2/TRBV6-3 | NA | CASSYPSGYTDTQYF | TGTGCCAGCAGTTACCCCAGCGGATACACAGATACGCAGTATTTT
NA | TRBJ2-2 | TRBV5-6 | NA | CASSLLGELFF | TGTGCCAGCAGCTTGCTCGGGGAGCTGTTTTTT
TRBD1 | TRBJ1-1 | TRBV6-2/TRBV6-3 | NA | CASSRRQGASTEAFF | TGTGCCAGCAGCCGTAGACAGGGGGCGAGCACTGAAGCTTTCTTT
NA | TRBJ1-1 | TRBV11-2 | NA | CASSLQGWNTEAFF | TGTGCCAGCAGCTTGCAGGGATGGAACACTGAAGCTTTCTTT
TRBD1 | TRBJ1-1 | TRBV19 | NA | CASSITGTANTEAFF | TGTGCCAGTAGTATAACCGGGACAGCGAACACTGAAGCTTTCTTT
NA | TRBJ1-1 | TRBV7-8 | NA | CASSLYGWFMNTEAFF | TGTGCCAGCAGCTTATATGGGTGGTTCATGAACACTGAAGCTTTCTTT
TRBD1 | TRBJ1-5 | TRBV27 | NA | CASSMTGGNQPQHF | TGTGCCAGCAGTATGACAGGGGGGAATCAGCCCCAGCATTTT
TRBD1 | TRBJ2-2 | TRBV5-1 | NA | CASSLQGAQDTGELFF | TGCGCCAGCAGCTTACAGGGGGCGCAGGACACCGGGGAGCTGTTTTTT
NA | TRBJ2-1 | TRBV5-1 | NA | CASSALSSYNEQFF | TGCGCCAGCAGCGCTCTTTCCTCCTACAATGAGCAGTTCTTC
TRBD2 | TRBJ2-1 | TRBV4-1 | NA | CASSQDISGGSFEQFF | TGCGCCAGCAGCCAAGATATTTCGGGGGGTTCTTTCGAGCAGTTCTTC
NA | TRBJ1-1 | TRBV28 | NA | CASTIQKNTEAFF | TGTGCCAGCACCATACAGAAGAACACTGAAGCTTTCTTT
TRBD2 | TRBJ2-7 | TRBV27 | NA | CASSTGGYEQYF | TGTGCCAGCAGTACGGGGGGCTACGAGCAGTACTTC
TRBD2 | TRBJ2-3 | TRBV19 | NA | CASSIPGLAGVTDTQYF | TGTGCCAGTAGTATCCCGGGACTAGCGGGAGTAACAGATACGCAGTATTTT
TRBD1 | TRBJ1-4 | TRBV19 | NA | CASRDRVMAEKLFF | TGTGCCAGTAGGGACAGGGTTATGGCGGAAAAACTGTTTTTT
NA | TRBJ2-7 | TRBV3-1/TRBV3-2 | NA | CASSPGRGGWDEQYF | TGTGCCAGCAGCCCCGGACGCGGAGGGTGGGACGAGCAGTACTTC